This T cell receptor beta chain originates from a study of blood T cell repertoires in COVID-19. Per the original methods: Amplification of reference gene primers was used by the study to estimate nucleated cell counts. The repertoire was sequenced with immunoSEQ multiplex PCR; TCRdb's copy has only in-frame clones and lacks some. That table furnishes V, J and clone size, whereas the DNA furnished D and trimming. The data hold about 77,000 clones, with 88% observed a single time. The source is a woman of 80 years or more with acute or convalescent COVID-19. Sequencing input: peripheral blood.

This chain's CDR3 is CASSLPGLAGAEQYF. Written as DNA, the CDR3 is TGTGCCAGCAGCCTCCCCGGACTAGCGGGAGCCGAGCAGTACTTC. V and J are TRBV11-1 and TRBJ2-7; 13 nucleotides agree with TRBD2. Germline loops: CDR1 SGHAT, CDR2 FQDESV (reference sequence). V lost 5 bases and J lost 6; bases outside the gene matches: 7. The CDR3 contains 15 residues. Variable domain in full (rest from reference TRBV11-1 and TRBJ2-7): EAEVAQSPRYKITEKSQAVAFWCDPISGHATLYWYRQILGQGPELLVQFQDESVVDDSQLPKDRFSAERLKGVDSTLKIQPAELGDSAMYLCASSLPGLAGAEQYFGPGTRLTVT.